These T cell receptor beta chains were read from a single sample in a study of T-cell memory formation after mild COVID-19. MiXCR, applied by TCRdb to the 5' RACE reads, yields one record per CDR3 protein. The table has around 410,000 distinct CDR3 sequences, less than 25% seen once. The sequenced sample was PBMCs or a T cell subset sorted from them (not recorded which). The receptor set was obtained from an adult woman who had mild COVID-19 (a few samples of this study predate the infection). Cell type and time point are not known. Each CDR3 is given with its conserved first and last residue. Fields, in order: CDR3 protein, CDR3 DNA, J gene, V gene, clone size, CDR3 length, D gene. D genes are given only for firm matches. The listing skips clone size in some rows; elsewhere it reads once, few, many or a size class.

CASSKGTRDQENTIYF TGTGCCAGCAGCAAAGGGACACGGGACCAGGAAAACACCATATATTTT TRBJ1-3 TRBV21-1 NA 16 NA
CASSFERPYGYTF TGCGCCAGCAGCTTCGAAAGACCCTATGGCTACACCTTC TRBJ1-2 TRBV5-1 NA 13 NA
CASSFRDRGNTIYF TGTGCCAGCAGCTTCCGGGACAGGGGAAACACCATATATTTT TRBJ1-3 TRBV11-3 NA 14 TRBD1
CASSLQGAGYEQYF TGTGCCAGCAGCTTGCAGGGGGCCGGCTACGAGCAGTACTTC TRBJ2-7 TRBV7-6 NA 14 TRBD1
CASSRLSGRKETQYF TGTGCCAGCTCACGGCTGAGCGGGAGGAAAGAGACCCAGTACTTC TRBJ2-5 TRBV18 NA 15 TRBD2
CASSDRGGPDTQYF TGTGCCAGCAGTGATCGGGGGGGCCCAGATACGCAGTATTTT TRBJ2-3 TRBV6-1 few 14 TRBD2
CASSLELASEQFF TGTGCCAGCAGCTTAGAATTAGCATCTGAGCAGTTCTTC TRBJ2-1 TRBV7-9 NA 13 NA
CASSPAGSRTDTQYF TGTGCCAGCAGCCCAGCGGGCTCACGCACAGATACGCAGTATTTT TRBJ2-3 TRBV9 few 15 NA
CASSPRLAGGSVEQFF TGTGCCAGCAGCCCTCGACTAGCGGGAGGAAGCGTTGAGCAGTTCTTC TRBJ2-1 TRBV11-3 few 16 TRBD2
CSTYRVGSDEQYF TGCAGCACCTACAGGGTCGGCAGCGACGAGCAGTACTTC TRBJ2-7 TRBV29-1 many 13 NA
CASSQDSRGTEAFF TGCGCCAGCAGCCAAGATTCCAGGGGCACTGAAGCTTTCTTT TRBJ1-1 TRBV4-3 NA 14 NA
CASSDGTSGAGTGELFF TGTGCCAGCAGCGACGGGACTAGCGGGGCCGGCACCGGGGAGCTGTTTTTT TRBJ2-2 TRBV9 few 17 TRBD2
CASSLVDRGENEQFF TGTGCCAGCAGCTTGGTCGACAGGGGGGAGAATGAGCAGTTCTTC TRBJ2-1 TRBV5-6 few 15 TRBD1
CASSLAWQGNTGELFF TGCGCCAGCAGCTTGGCCTGGCAGGGTAACACCGGGGAGCTGTTTTTT TRBJ2-2 TRBV5-1 NA 16 NA
CASSLADRDADTQYF TGTGCCAGCAGTTTAGCTGACAGGGACGCAGATACGCAGTATTTT TRBJ2-3 TRBV12-3/TRBV12-4 few 15 TRBD1
CASSEDGGGRYEQYF TGTGCCAGCAGCGAAGACGGCGGGGGTAGGTACGAGCAGTACTTC TRBJ2-7 TRBV12-3/TRBV12-4 few 15 TRBD2
CSALTRTLLAGVTYEQYF TGCAGTGCTCTAACTCGAACTCTACTAGCGGGGGTGACCTACGAGCAGTACTTC TRBJ2-7 TRBV20-1 NA 18 TRBD2
CASSYSGDYEQYF TGTGCCAGCAGTTACTCTGGGGATTACGAGCAGTACTTC TRBJ2-7 TRBV6-2/TRBV6-3 NA 13 NA
CASSQERGGPPYEQYF TGCGCCAGCAGCCAAGAACGCGGGGGGCCCCCCTACGAGCAGTACTTC TRBJ2-7 TRBV4-1 NA 16 TRBD2
CASSLLRGTGDFYGYTF TGCGCCAGCAGCTTGTTGAGGGGAACAGGGGACTTCTATGGCTACACCTTC TRBJ1-2 TRBV5-1 few 17 TRBD1
CASSPHRGSYEQYF TGTGCCAGCAGTCCCCACAGGGGTTCCTACGAGCAGTACTTC TRBJ2-7 TRBV28 few 14 TRBD1
CASRSAAGANVLTF TGTGCCAGCAGAAGTGCGGCTGGGGCCAACGTCCTGACTTTC TRBJ2-6 TRBV5-4 NA 14 NA
CASSLAGLAYEQYF TGTGCCAGCAGTTTAGCGGGACTAGCGTACGAGCAGTACTTC TRBJ2-7 TRBV12-3/TRBV12-4 many 14 TRBD2
CASSSRSNNEQFF TGCGCCAGCAGCTCCAGATCCAACAATGAGCAGTTCTTC TRBJ2-1 TRBV5-1 few 13 NA
CASQARISASTDTQYF TGCGCCAGCCAAGCGCGTATCTCAGCTAGCACAGATACGCAGTATTTT TRBJ2-3 TRBV5-1 few 16 NA
CATSDALETQYF TGTGCCACCAGTGATGCTCTAGAGACCCAGTACTTC TRBJ2-5 TRBV24-1 NA 12 NA
CASSQDLAGETQYF TGTGCCAGCAGCCAAGATCTAGCGGGAGAGACCCAGTACTTC TRBJ2-5 TRBV14 NA 14 TRBD2
CSASRTSGSYEQYF TGCAGTGCTTCCAGGACTAGCGGTTCCTACGAGCAGTACTTC TRBJ2-7 TRBV20-1 few 14 TRBD2
CASRKAGGRYEQYF TGTGCCAGCAGGAAAGCGGGAGGGAGGTACGAGCAGTACTTC TRBJ2-7 TRBV7-2 NA 14 TRBD2
CASRDTGAKGQPQHF TGTGCCAGCAGGGATACAGGGGCAAAGGGTCAGCCCCAGCATTTT TRBJ1-5 TRBV6-1 NA 15 TRBD1
CSVEGRTVEAFF TGCAGCGTTGAAGGGAGGACAGTTGAAGCTTTCTTT TRBJ1-1 TRBV29-1 NA 12 NA
CASSPYTGLGDTQYF TGCGCCAGCAGCCCATACACGGGCCTGGGGGATACGCAGTATTTT TRBJ2-3 TRBV5-1 few 15 NA
CATSREGGLRGNEQFF TGTGCCACCAGCAGAGAAGGGGGTCTCAGGGGCAATGAGCAGTTCTTC TRBJ2-1 TRBV15 NA 16 NA
CASSAYRGEAFF TGTGCCAGCAGCGCGTACAGGGGTGAAGCTTTCTTT TRBJ1-1 TRBV11-3 NA 12 TRBD1
CSVATTPNTEAFF TGCAGCGTTGCGACCACACCGAACACTGAAGCTTTCTTT TRBJ1-1 TRBV29-1 NA 13 NA
CSAPEDTQYF TGCAGTGCCCCTGAAGATACGCAGTATTTT TRBJ2-3 TRBV20-1 NA 10 NA
CASSSGGYNTEAFF TGTGCCAGCTCCTCCGGGGGCTATAACACTGAAGCTTTCTTT TRBJ1-1 TRBV12-3/TRBV12-4 NA 14 NA
CASSLAATAGGRLNTEAFF TGCGCCAGCAGCTTGGCCGCCACCGCAGGGGGGAGATTGAACACTGAAGCTTTCTTT TRBJ1-1 TRBV5-1 few 19 TRBD1
CASSFGRASYEQYF TGCGCCAGCAGCTTCGGGAGAGCTTCCTACGAGCAGTACTTC TRBJ2-7 TRBV5-1 few 14 NA
CASSHTGLAGVYNEQFF TGCGCCAGCAGCCATACGGGACTAGCGGGGGTCTACAATGAGCAGTTCTTC TRBJ2-1 TRBV5-1 many 17 TRBD2
CASSFYGSRNTEAFF TGTGCCAGCAGCTTTTACGGCAGTCGAAACACTGAAGCTTTCTTT TRBJ1-1 TRBV11-1 many 15 NA
CASAASYEQYF TGTGCCAGCGCGGCGTCGTACGAGCAGTACTTC TRBJ2-7 TRBV6-6 few 11 NA
CASSYQTPWQYF TGTGCCAGCAGCTACCAGACCCCGTGGCAGTACTTC TRBJ2-7 TRBV7-2 NA 12 NA
CASGGTNTEAFF TGTGCCAGCGGAGGGACGAACACTGAAGCTTTCTTT TRBJ1-1 TRBV7-9 few 12 NA
CAWSVGGGLETQYF TGTGCCTGGAGTGTAGGAGGGGGATTGGAGACCCAGTACTTC TRBJ2-5 TRBV30 NA 14 NA